Listed below are T cell receptor beta chains from one sample, sequenced in a study of blood T cell repertoires in COVID-19. The assay was immunoSEQ multiplex PCR, and TCRdb's table has in-frame clones only and misses some. The sample consists of approximately 210,000 clones, around 82% of them appearing once. Sequencing used peripheral blood. Receptors were obtained from a woman older than 75 with acute or convalescent COVID-19. Each CDR3 is given without its conserved first and last residue. D genes are given only for firm matches. Clone size is stated in some rows and not others, as once, few, many or a class when expanded.

v_call clone_size d_call cdr3_aa
TRBV27 - - ASSPNRGNQPQH
TRBV18 - TRBD1 ASSPDRYTEAF
TRBV19 - - ASSPISGSPQPQH
TRBV7-8 - - ASSLGPPGARAEAF
TRBV4-1 - - ASSQANMGAANTEAF
TRBV3-1/TRBV3-2 few - ASSQTSPRNTEAF
TRBV7-8 once - ASSSQMGFTNEKLF
TRBV4-2 once - ASSQDLANSPLH
TRBV6-2/TRBV6-3 - - ASSTARQTPPEAF
TRBV6-5 - TRBD1 ASSSSDRVWGEQY
TRBV5-8 few - ASSLGQVSNQPQH
TRBV11-3 - TRBD1 ASSKDRGHGYT
TRBV12-3/TRBV12-4 - - ASSFSAADTQY
TRBV18 - - ASSPGPGTLRIEQY
TRBV7-2 - TRBD1 ASSWTGGAGNTEAF
TRBV6-5 - - ASSHRQDKYTQY
TRBV5-1 - - ASSLGAQATNEKLF
TRBV7-2 - TRBD2 ASSLAALAGVNEQF
TRBV6-7 - - ATASRGNWNEQF
TRBV11-1 - TRBD1 ASSLGGQGYTEAF
TRBV7-2 once - ASSYRDTHADNSPLH
TRBV5-5 - - ASSLIGAESTDTQY
TRBV2 - - ASTQTGVGGYGYT
TRBV18 - TRBD2 ASSPRSGLAGARTDTQY
TRBV7-2 - TRBD2 ASSHITGGTLRETQY
TRBV28 few - ASRSTGSKGF
TRBV28 - - ASSTRRLETQY
TRBV6-5 - - ASSRIGRGEETQY
TRBV4-1 - TRBD1 ASSHTDRWDSPLH
TRBV28 - - ASSFQGQPPNEQF
TRBV6-5 - - ASQAETTTNQPQH
TRBV7-2 - TRBD1 ASSGTGYTDTQY
TRBV19 - TRBD1 ASSMSGTGALREKLF
TRBV3-1/TRBV3-2 - TRBD2 ASSQPFGTSGRASTDTQY
TRBV12-3/TRBV12-4 - - ASRGGYNSPLH
TRBV10-3 - TRBD2 ATGDLAGFGSQF
TRBV12-3/TRBV12-4 - - ASSATVNYGYT
TRBV6-2/TRBV6-3 - - ASSYPGGPADTQY
TRBV19 - TRBD1 ASSIRTGLTEAF
TRBV5-4 - - ASSSGRNTEAF